The present T cell receptor (beta chain) was sequenced within a study of OX40 agonist ivuxolimab in advanced cancers. Background on the study: As their treatment, patients were administered ivuxolimab, an agonistic anti-OX40 (CD134) antibody. Three patients showed partial responses: one hepatocellular carcinoma and two cutaneous melanoma cases. The study, taken as a whole, reports: On average, CD8+ T cells had more expanded clones than CD4+. Among the nonresponders, some also had low normalized T-cell clonal expansion.

Some clones are missing from TCRdb's copy, which holds only in-frame ones; the method was immunoSEQ multiplex PCR. Altogether approximately 49,000 clones are present, around 80% being singletons, with the ten largest covering about 1.5%. Germline V gene sequence: CDR1 MRHNA, CDR2 SNTAGT. This CDR3 comprises 18 residues. Trimming at V came to 0 bases and at J to 0 bases, leaving 7 bases not matched to a gene. A note on this clone: The target antigen is unknown.

The receptor was isolated from an adult with an advanced solid tumor such as melanoma, head and neck, liver or kidney cancer. The rearrangement joins TRBV6-4 to TRBJ1-4; 7 nucleotides line up with TRBD1. The sample here was CD4+ or CD8+ T cells sorted from blood, taken in a trial of the OX40 agonist ivuxolimab. The DNA of the CDR3 is TGTGCCAGCAGTGACTCGGACAGGCCCCCTGCAACTAATGAAAAACTGTTTTTT. As protein: CASSDSDRPPATNEKLFF.